This T cell receptor (beta chain) was recovered during a study of blood T cell repertoires in COVID-19. Study as a whole: The United States, Italy and Spain supplied acute and convalescent COVID-19 samples.

Germline values: CDR1 SNHLY, CDR2 FYNNEI. There are 13 residues in the CDR3. The ends were cut back, 3 bases at V and 1 base at J, with 6 bases in the middle. This clone is deemed medium-sized. Recruits, aged about 18 to 100 years, lived in 24 US areas. Sequenced by immunoSEQ multiplex PCR; TCRdb stores in-frame clones only, minus some. This table has around 230,000 clones, roughly four fifths appearing once. Sequencing was carried out using PBMCs or T cells enriched from blood (not recorded which). The gene calls are TRBV2 and TRBJ1-1; D not resolved. The clonotype comes from a man aged 40-49 years who had recovered from COVID-19. Here the CDR3 DNA reads TGTGCCAGCAGTGAGGAGGCGAACACTGAAGCTTTCTTT. This encodes CASSEEANTEAFF.